This T cell receptor (beta chain) was identified in a study of metastatic and nonmetastatic thyroid tumors. At the level of the study: The authors compared repertoires across blood and tumor or nodule tissue from malignant and benign thyroid patients. General study points: Reported TCR beta diversity, measured in blood and tumor, was significantly higher for malignant thyroid tumors than for benign nodules.

Germline lookup yields CDR1 MDHEN and CDR2 SYDVKM. The length of the CDR3 is 17 residues. Trimming took 5 bases from V and 4 from J; bases not matched to a gene: 17. The sample holds many counts of this clone. Its antigen is as yet unknown. Original processing methods: In papillary thyroid cancer, a distant-metastasis classifier was built using CDR3 differences across clinicopathological groups. TCRdb re-called the PCR reads through MiXCR. TCRdb, rather than the study authors, made the V and J calls. The sample lists 30,000 to 40,000 clones, roughly 26% occurring once. No patient received treatment before thyroid surgery.

The TCR sequence derives from a female donor with papillary thyroid cancer or a benign thyroid nodule (not recorded which). Some clones in this sample may be carry-over from other donors' samples. The chain employs TRBV28 and TRBJ2-7, with TRBD2 matching over 7 bases. The sample was blood. CDR3 sequence reads: CASSPRASGAGFYEQYF. The CDR3 DNA sequence: TGTGCCAGCAGTCCCCGCGCCAGCGGGGCGGGGTTTTACGAGCAGTACTTC.